The entry that follows covers one TCR beta chain sequence. The antigen is undetermined. These data are taken from a study of T cell responses to AZD1222 COVID-19 vaccine. Study-wide findings and caveats: The peak T cell response came first, and repertoires were sampled only after it. Most donors were white British, females outnumbered males, and clonal diversity was possibly underestimated.

There are 16 residues in the CDR3. Looked up from germline, CDR1 is LNHDA and CDR2 is SQIVND (reference sequence). Trimming took 6 bases from V and 6 from J, leaving 21 bases between them. Assay used: immunoSEQ multiplex PCR; TCRdb lists only in-frame clones, some missing. The sample consists of roughly 76,000 clones, 86% of them appearing once. The clonotype comes from an adult in good health. The chain couples TRBV19 to TRBJ1-5; the D gene is possibly TRBD1 (5 bases). The source was peripheral blood, collected on day 0 of AZD1222 vaccination. DNA for the CDR3: TGTGCCAGTAGCCCGAGCTGGGGGGGAGTGGGTCAGCCCCAGCATTTT. Its protein product is CASSPSWGGVGQPQHF.